One and the same sample provided the 30 T cell receptor beta chains below, sequenced in a study of blood T cell repertoires in COVID-19. The assay was immunoSEQ multiplex PCR, and TCRdb's table has in-frame clones only and misses some. Among some 450,000 clones listed, about 87% were seen once. The material sequenced was peripheral blood. The receptors derive from a man aged 18-30 years with COVID-19, enrolled during active disease.

V gene TRBV10-2 combines with J gene TRBJ2-7, with D perhaps TRBD1 (6 bases). This CDR3 contains 13 residues. Germline V gene sequence: CDR1 WSHSY, CDR2 SAAADI. Trimming left V 10 bases short and J 2 bases short, with 15 bases between. The DNA of the CDR3 is TGCGCCACCCTGGACAGAATGACCTACGAGCAGTACTTC. Encoded protein: CATLDRMTYEQYF.

The chain is built from TRBV12-3 or TRBV12-4 and TRBJ1-2; D is unclear. The V gene lost 3 bases and the J gene lost 5 bases, with 4 bases spanning the gap. The CDR3 covers 11 residues. CDR3 sequence (DNA): TGTGCCAGCAGTTTCGGGTATGGCTACACCTTC. Its translation: CASSFGYGYTF.

The chain recombines TRBV25-1 with TRBJ1-6; 7 bases fit TRBD1. Germline CDR1 reads MGHDK; CDR2 reads SYGVNS. V shed 6 bases, J shed 10 bases, and the junction held 15 bases outside the gene matches. The CDR3 is made up of 16 amino acids. The CDR3 is CASRSDHRGSRSPLHF. DNA for the CDR3: TGTGCCAGCAGATCAGACCACAGGGGATCGCGGTCACCCCTCCACTTT. Variable domain in full (rest from reference TRBV25-1 and TRBJ1-6): EADIYQTPRYLVIGTGKKITLECSQTMGHDKMYWYQQDPGMELHLIHYSYGVNSTEKGDLSSESTVSRIRTEHFPLTLESARPSHTSQYLCASRSDHRGSRSPLHFGNGTRLTVT.

The chain joins TRBV27 to TRBJ1-1; TRBD1 matches at 7 bases. CDR1 is MNHEY and CDR2 is SMNVEV in the germline V gene (reference sequence). There are 14 residues in the CDR3. V shed 4 bases, J shed 2 bases, and the junction held 4 bases outside the gene matches. The chain's CDR3 is CASSSRGQNTEAFF. The CDR3 DNA is TGTGCCAGCAGTTCAAGGGGGCAAAACACTGAAGCTTTCTTT.

This clone was seen once. V gene TRBV18 combines with J gene TRBJ2-5, with no clear D. Germline V gene sequence: CDR1 KGHSH, CDR2 LQKENI. The CDR3 has 11 amino acids. V was trimmed by 3 bases and J by 3 bases, leaving 2 bases between them. The CDR3 region has the DNA TGTGCCAGCTCACCCGAAGAGACCCAGTACTTC. It encodes CASSPEETQYF.

This clone came up once. CDR3 DNA: TGTGCCAGCAGCCCCAGGACTAGCTCGAACACCGGGGAGCTGTTTTTT. It codes for CASSPRTSSNTGELFF. The gene calls are TRBV5-4 and TRBJ2-2; 8 bases agree with TRBD2. This CDR3 has 16 amino acids. Germline assignment: CDR1 SGHNT and CDR2 YYREEE (reference sequence). V gave up 4 bases and J gave up 0 bases; unmatched junction bases: 5. Filled out from reference TRBV5-4 and TRBJ2-2, the complete variable domain reads ETGVTQSPTHLIKTRGQQVTLRCSSQSGHNTVSWYQQALGQGPQFIFQYYREEENGRGNFPPRFSGLQFPNYSSELNVNALELDDSALYLCASSPRTSSNTGELFFGEGSRLTVL.

Remarks on this clone: Other DNA sequences in this sample translate to the same CDR3. V usage is TRBV30 and J usage is TRBJ1-4, with TRBD1 matching 7 bases. The CDR3 is 14 residues long. Germline V gene sequence: CDR1 GTSNPN, CDR2 SVGIG (reference sequence). Trimming cost V 0 bases and J 2 bases; bases outside gene matches: 0. CDR3 residues: CAWSVGGTNEKLFF. The CDR3 bases are TGTGCCTGGAGTGTAGGGGGCACTAATGAAAAACTGTTTTTT.

This clone was detected only once. This sequence joins TRBV11-2 and TRBJ2-3; D unresolved. Germline values: CDR1 SGHAT, CDR2 FQNNGV. The V end was cut by 5 bases, the J end by 0 bases, with 6 bases between. The CDR3 contains 13 residues. The CDR3 DNA reads TGTGCCAGCAGCATAGCTAGCACAGATACGCAGTATTTT. This codes for CASSIASTDTQYF.

Of note for this clone: The sample holds other DNA sequences that translate to the same CDR3. The V and J genes are TRBV12-3 or TRBV12-4 and TRBJ2-7; D not resolved. CDR3 length: 13 amino acids. Trimming left V 5 bases short and J 0 bases short, with 8 bases between. The chain's CDR3 is CASSHSGSYEQYF. The CDR3 coding sequence is TGTGCCAGCAGTCACTCTGGCTCCTACGAGCAGTACTTC.

The V and J genes are TRBV27 and TRBJ2-7; the D gene is possibly TRBD2 (7 bases). V was shortened by 5 bases and J by 4 bases, with 18 bases between the two germline ends. Germline V gives CDR1 MNHEY, CDR2 SMNVEV (reference sequence). This CDR3 spans 15 amino acids. The CDR3 DNA follows: TGTGCCAGCAGTCTGGGGGGGCTGGTCCCTTACGAGCAGTACTTC. It yields the protein CASSLGGLVPYEQYF.

The chain uses TRBV5-6 and TRBJ1-2, with 8 bases aligning to TRBD1. CDR1 and CDR2 (germline): SGHDT, YYEEEE. J lost 7 bases, V lost 2 bases, and 10 bases had no gene match. This CDR3 is 15 amino acids long. The CDR3 sequence is CASSFDKQGEAGYTF. The CDR3 DNA reads as TGTGCCAGCAGCTTCGATAAACAGGGGGAAGCTGGCTACACCTTC.

This chain joins TRBV11-3 and TRBJ2-2; no clear D. Trimming stripped 5 bases from V and 5 bases from J, with 18 bases between. Germline CDR1 SGHNT, CDR2 YENEEA. CDR3 length equals 16 residues. The CDR3 loop is CASSLKARSFTGELFF. CDR3 DNA: TGTGCCAGCAGCCTCAAAGCCCGGAGTTTTACCGGGGAGCTGTTTTTT.

The chain carries TRBV3-1 (or the pseudogene TRBV3-2) and TRBJ2-6, with unresolved D. V was shortened by 0 bases and J by 0 bases, with 15 bases between the two germline ends. The V gene's germline CDR1 is LGHDT and CDR2 YNNKEL (reference sequence). This CDR3 region has 19 residues. CDR3 coding DNA: TGTGCCAGCAGCCAAGATCCGGCAGGCTCATACTCTGGGGCCAACGTCCTGACTTTC. Residues: CASSQDPAGSYSGANVLTF.

The rearrangement joins TRBV5-5 to TRBJ1-1, with 7 nucleotides matching TRBD1. CDR3 length: 18 residues. CDR1 SGHKS and CDR2 YYEKEE come from the germline V gene (reference sequence). Trimming took 2 bases from V and 0 from J; bases not matched to a gene: 13. This CDR3 is CASSFDRRGGRLNTEAFF. CDR3 DNA: TGTGCCAGCAGCTTTGATCGTCGAGGGGGCCGGTTGAACACTGAAGCTTTCTTT. Together with reference TRBV5-5 and TRBJ1-1, the CDR3 gives the full variable domain: DAGVTQSPTHLIKTRGQQVTLRCSPISGHKSVSWYQQVLGQGPQFIFQYYEKEERGRGNFPDRFSARQFPNYSSELNVNALLLGDSALYLCASSFDRRGGRLNTEAFFGQGTRLTVV.

The CDR3 region is CASSQPTAMNTEAFF. DNA of the CDR3: TGCGCCAGCAGCCAACCCACAGCCATGAACACTGAAGCTTTCTTT. The J gene is TRBJ1-1, the V gene TRBV4-1; no firm D call. CDR3 length: 15 amino acids. CDR1 is MGHRA and CDR2 is YSYEKL in the germline V gene. V shed 2 bases and J shed 0 bases, with 10 bases lying between them.

The chain couples TRBV7-9 to TRBJ2-7; tentative D call: TRBD1 (5 bases). The CDR3 runs to 13 residues. Germline V gene sequence: CDR1 SEHNR, CDR2 FQNEAQ (reference sequence). Deletions cut 5 bases from V and 5 bases from J, with 13 bases between. The CDR3 DNA reads as TGTGCCAGCAGCAACTTAGGGGCCAACGAGCAGTACTTC. Translated, it gives CASSNLGANEQYF.

The J gene is TRBJ1-4, the V gene TRBV6-6; D perhaps matches TRBD1 (6 bases). This CDR3 has 16 amino acids. In germline, CDR1 is MNHNY, CDR2 SVGAGI (reference sequence). V lost 5 bases and J 6 bases, leaving 19 bases between the germline ends. This chain's CDR3 is CASSRSTGWTDEKLFF. For the CDR3, the DNA is TGTGCCAGCAGTCGCTCTACAGGGTGGACGGATGAAAAACTGTTTTTT.

The chain recombines TRBV7-9 with TRBJ2-3; unclear D gene. CDR1 and CDR2 (germline): SEHNR, FQNEAQ (reference sequence). The CDR3 is 13 amino acids. Trimming cost V 6 bases and J 4 bases, with 11 bases left between them. The CDR3 loop reads CASRPQVADTQYF. CDR3 bases: TGTGCCAGCAGGCCTCAGGTGGCAGATACGCAGTATTTT.

The chain links TRBV2 to TRBJ2-5, with D tentatively TRBD1 (6 bases). V lost 0 bases to trimming and J lost 1 base, with 15 bases between them. Per germline, CDR1 SNHLY and CDR2 FYNNEI. This CDR3 has 17 amino acids. CDR3 coding DNA: TGTGCCAGCAGTGAAGCCGGAACAGGGCATCTCCAAGAGACCCAGTACTTC. As protein: CASSEAGTGHLQETQYF.

Of note for this clone: Other DNA sequences in this sample translate to the same CDR3. V is TRBV5-1 and J is TRBJ2-2, with TRBD2 matching over 13 bases. This CDR3 comprises 16 residues. V dropped 4 bases and J dropped 5; count of bases not matched to a gene: 5. In germline, CDR1 is SGHRS, CDR2 YFSETQ. The DNA of the CDR3 is TGCGCCAGCAGCAGGACTAGCGGGAGCAATACCGGGGAGCTGTTTTTT. Protein product: CASSRTSGSNTGELFF.

This chain uses TRBV15 with TRBJ1-6; D remains unclear. The CDR3 totals 12 residues. Germline V gene lookup returns CDR1 LNHNV and CDR2 YYDKDF (reference sequence). V dropped 8 bases and J dropped 8 bases, with 10 bases sitting between them. The CDR3 loop is CATQRGDSPLHF. DNA of the CDR3: TGTGCCACCCAACGCGGGGATTCACCCCTCCACTTT.

This clone was observed a single time. The gene calls are TRBV2 and TRBJ2-7; D may be TRBD2 (7 bases). The V gene lost 6 bases and the J gene lost 5 bases, with 20 bases spanning the gap. Germline CDR1 and CDR2: SNHLY and FYNNEI. The CDR3 spans 15 residues. CDR3 amino acids: CASREVRGGDNEQYF. Here the CDR3 DNA reads TGTGCCAGCAGAGAGGTGCGGGGAGGGGACAACGAGCAGTACTTC.

This clone came up a few times. V usage is TRBV24-1 and J usage is TRBJ1-2; no clear D. The CDR3 is made up of 12 amino acids. V lost 6 bases, J lost 3 bases, and 7 bases lay in between. Germline V gives CDR1 KGHDR, CDR2 SFDVKD. In DNA, the CDR3 is TGTGCCACCAGTAACACCGACTATGGCTACACCTTC. Residues: CATSNTDYGYTF.

The chain joins TRBV5-6 to TRBJ2-5; a possible D gene is TRBD1 (5 bases). The CDR3 has 13 residues. Trimming removed 0 bases at V and 5 bases at J, with 8 bases between. The germline V gene encodes CDR1 SGHDT and CDR2 YYEEEE. The CDR3 protein is CASSLGGPETQYF. The CDR3, as DNA: TGTGCCAGCAGCTTGGGGGGCCCGGAGACCCAGTACTTC.

The V gene is TRBV6-6, the J gene TRBJ2-3; 11 bases are a match to TRBD2. The CDR3 is made up of 17 amino acids. Germline CDR1 MNHNY, CDR2 SVGAGI (reference sequence). The J segment lost 4 bases and the V segment lost 5 bases, leaving 11 bases of the junction unmatched. The CDR3 nucleotides are TGTGCCAGCAGTCAGGGGTATAGCGGGAGGGATGCAGATACGCAGTATTTT. The encoded protein is CASSQGYSGRDADTQYF.

This clone was counted a few times. The chain recombines TRBV11-2 with TRBJ2-2; the D is unclear. V shed 2 bases and J shed 7 bases, with 11 bases lying between them. This CDR3 has 14 amino acids. Germline assignment: CDR1 SGHAT and CDR2 FQNNGV. The CDR3 region has the DNA TGTGCCAGCAGCTTACATGTGAACGGCGGGGAGCTGTTTTTT. Translation gives CASSLHVNGGELFF.

The V call is TRBV7-2, the J call TRBJ1-3; D is uncertain. The CDR3 sequence is 17 residues long. Trimming shortened V by 3 bases and J by 0 bases, and 15 bases separated the two germline ends. In germline, CDR1 is SGHTA, CDR2 FQGNSA. The DNA for the CDR3 is TGTGCCAGCAGCTTTACTCCCTCGCGGAGCTCTGGAAACACCATATATTTT. Its protein product is CASSFTPSRSSGNTIYF.

The chain couples TRBV29-1 to TRBJ2-1; 7 nucleotides agree with TRBD2. Germline V gene data show CDR1 as SQVTM and CDR2 as ANQGSEA. CDR3 length equals 13 residues. Trimming removed 5 bases from V and 10 bases from J; junction bases left unmatched: 11. CDR3 nucleotides: TGCAGCGTTAGGGGACTACTAATTTGGGAGCAGTTCTTC. The encoded protein is CSVRGLLIWEQFF.

The V call is TRBV27, the J call TRBJ2-3, with 9 bases matching TRBD1. V trimming: 5 bases; J trimming: 0 bases; junction bases outside the gene matches: 6. Germline V gene sequence: CDR1 MNHEY, CDR2 SMNVEV (reference sequence). CDR3 length: 16 amino acids. CDR3 DNA: TGTGCCAGCAGTCACCGACAGGGGGGAAGCACAGATACGCAGTATTTT. It encodes CASSHRQGGSTDTQYF.

V and J are TRBV5-1 and TRBJ2-5; D possibly corresponds to TRBD2 (5 bases). This CDR3 comprises 15 residues. The V end lost 2 bases, the J end lost 6 bases, and 17 bases lay between the germline ends. Germline V gene sequence: CDR1 SGHRS, CDR2 YFSETQ. CDR3 DNA sequence: TGCGCCAGCAGCTTTTTGCCGGGATCCTCGCAGACCCAGTACTTC. This gives the protein CASSFLPGSSQTQYF.